The rows below give T cell receptor beta chains drawn from one sample of a study of T-cell memory formation after mild COVID-19. MiXCR, run by TCRdb on the 5' RACE reads, gives a single entry per CDR3 protein. This repertoire shows 250,000 to 350,000 distinct CDR3 sequences, around 15% found once; its top ten account for roughly 24%. The sample taken for sequencing was PBMCs or a T cell subset sorted from them (not recorded which). The receptor source for this set is a man between 18 and 35 years old who had mild COVID-19 (a few samples of this study predate the infection). Cell type and time point are not known. Each CDR3 is given without its conserved first and last residue. Each record gives: V gene, J gene, CDR3 protein.

TRBV29-1	TRBJ1-2	SARTGEANYGYT
TRBV20-1	TRBJ1-6	SARGGLGQGNSPLH
TRBV15	TRBJ2-1	ATSREPDYVNEQF
TRBV12-3/TRBV12-4	TRBJ2-6	ASSLVRVRGTAVSGANVLT
TRBV5-1	TRBJ2-2	ASSLGLASAGELF
TRBV3-1	TRBJ2-5	ASSQDALGTGKTQY
TRBV7-2	TRBJ1-6	ASSIAGTGFSPLH
TRBV18	TRBJ2-5	ASSPPSRDGETQY
TRBV12-3/TRBV12-4	TRBJ1-1	ASSLWRGNTEAF
TRBV24-1	TRBJ2-2	ATSDGSFRELF
TRBV4-1	TRBJ1-5	ASSQGLTGTLNQPQH
TRBV7-8	TRBJ2-3	ASSLKRVLTDTQY
TRBV7-2	TRBJ1-5	ASSSNRGEQPQH
TRBV12-3/TRBV12-4	TRBJ2-1	ASSLWGGYNEQF
TRBV5-1	TRBJ1-1	ASSLGAGAPEAF
TRBV7-9	TRBJ2-3	ASSPSTSPMVGTDTQY
TRBV15	TRBJ1-2	ATRLPNRANYGYT
TRBV12-3/TRBV12-4	TRBJ2-3	ASSFGPAGSTDTQY
TRBV20-1	TRBJ2-1	SAFPLNNEQF
TRBV6-5	TRBJ2-1	ASRVWDRGGGEQF
TRBV20-1	TRBJ2-2	SASGGLAAHTGELF
TRBV29-1	TRBJ2-7	SVGHRRQGVYEQY
TRBV7-9	TRBJ2-7	ASTRPSLGEQY
TRBV4-3	TRBJ2-3	ASSQDLTPSLADTQY
TRBV7-2	TRBJ2-3	ASSKTSGGTDTQY